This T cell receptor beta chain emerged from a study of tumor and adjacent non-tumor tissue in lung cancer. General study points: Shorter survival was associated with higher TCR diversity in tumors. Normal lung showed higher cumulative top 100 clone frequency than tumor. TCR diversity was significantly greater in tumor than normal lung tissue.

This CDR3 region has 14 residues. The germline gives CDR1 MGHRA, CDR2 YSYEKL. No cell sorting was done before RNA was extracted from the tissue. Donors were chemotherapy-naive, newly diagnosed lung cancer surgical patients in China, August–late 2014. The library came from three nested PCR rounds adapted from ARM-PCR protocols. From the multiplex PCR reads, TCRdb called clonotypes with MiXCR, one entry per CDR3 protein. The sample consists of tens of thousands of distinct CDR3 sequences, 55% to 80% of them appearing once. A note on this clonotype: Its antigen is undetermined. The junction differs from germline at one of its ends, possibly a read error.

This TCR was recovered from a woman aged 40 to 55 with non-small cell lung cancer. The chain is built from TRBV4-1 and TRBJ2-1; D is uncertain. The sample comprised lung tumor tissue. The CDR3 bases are TGCGCCAGCAGTCAAGAGGAGCAAGCCAATGAGCAGTTCTTC. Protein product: CASSQEEQANEQFF.